The source of this TCR beta chain is a study of identifying expanded T cells in peripheral blood. Study-level findings and limits: Over approximately two and four weeks, about 15 and 19 clones changed, versus 1.2 between replicates. Variance in clone template counts between approximately two-week samples significantly increased with total template count across all healthy donors.

Healthy donors had no documented immune events, such as infections, while sampled. V was shortened by 5 bases and J by 1 base, with 13 bases between the two germline ends. The length of the CDR3 is 15 residues. Germline CDR1 reads MNHEY; CDR2 reads SMNVEV (reference sequence). Sequenced by immunoSEQ multiplex PCR; TCRdb stores in-frame clones only, minus some. The sample carries about 86,000 clones, 85% recorded once. About this clone itself: Its antigen is unknown.

Source material: blood. The chain is built from TRBV27 and TRBJ2-3; either TRBD1 or TRBD2 may fit D (5 bases each). This clonotype was sampled from a person aged 18 to 70 in good health. CDR3 in amino acids: CASSRDLGGTDTQYF. CDR3 in DNA: TGTGCCAGCAGTCGGGACCTAGGTGGCACAGATACGCAGTATTTT.